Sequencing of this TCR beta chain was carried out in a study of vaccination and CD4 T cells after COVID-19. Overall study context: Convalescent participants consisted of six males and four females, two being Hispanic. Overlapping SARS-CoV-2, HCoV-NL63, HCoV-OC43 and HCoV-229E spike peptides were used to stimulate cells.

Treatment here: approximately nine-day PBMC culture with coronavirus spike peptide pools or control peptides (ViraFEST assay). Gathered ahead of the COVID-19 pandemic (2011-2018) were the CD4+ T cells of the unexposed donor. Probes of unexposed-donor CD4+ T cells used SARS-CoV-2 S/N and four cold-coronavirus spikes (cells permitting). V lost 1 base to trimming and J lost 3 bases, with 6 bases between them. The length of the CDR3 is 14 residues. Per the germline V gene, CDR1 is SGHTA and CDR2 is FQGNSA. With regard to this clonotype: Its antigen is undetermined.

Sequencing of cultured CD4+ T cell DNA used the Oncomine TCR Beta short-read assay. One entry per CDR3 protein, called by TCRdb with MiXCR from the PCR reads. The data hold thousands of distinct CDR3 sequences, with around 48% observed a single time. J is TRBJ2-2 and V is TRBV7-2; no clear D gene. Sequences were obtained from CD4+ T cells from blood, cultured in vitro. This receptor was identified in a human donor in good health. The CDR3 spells CASSLEVYTGELFF. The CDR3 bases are TGTGCCAGCAGCTTAGAAGTGTACACCGGGGAGCTGTTTTTT.